This T cell receptor (beta chain) was identified in a study of cytomegalovirus exposure and HLA in healthy donors. Study outcomes and limitations: Accounts indicate the classifier identified cytomegalovirus status with strong specificity and sensitivity.

V was pared by 4 bases and J by 2 bases, with 8 bases between. The CDR3 runs 14 residues. Looked up from germline, CDR1 is SNHLY and CDR2 is FYNNEI. It was healthy bone marrow donors who served as donors. PCR primers comprised 60 Vbeta and 13 Jbeta primers. Per the original data handling: Roughly 76 million unique TCR beta chains, some 10 million of them shared, were counted by a later analysis. Sequencing used immunoSEQ multiplex PCR; TCRdb keeps in-frame clones, though not all of them. V, J and clone size derive from that table, while D and trimming were established from the DNA sequence. The table has under 150,000 clones, about four fifths seen once. Notes on this clone: Antigen: not known.

The sequence came from a man aged 40-50 years in good health and CMV-seropositive. Sequenced material: PBMCs. The chain has TRBV2 and TRBJ2-2; D call uncertain. The CDR3 loop reads CASSVRYNTGELFF. The DNA for the CDR3 is TGTGCCAGCAGTGTCCGTTATAACACCGGGGAGCTGTTTTTT.